There are many counts of the clone carrying this T cell receptor (beta chain). Its antigen is still unknown. What was amplified from RNA transcripts were TCR beta CDR3 regions. Researchers ran a first-round RT-PCR on the TCR CDR3 using the HTBI primer set. TCRdb itself ran the multiplex PCR reads through MiXCR, one entry per CDR3 protein. Of a few hundred thousand distinct CDR3 sequences listed, roughly 25% are singletons. No ophthalmopathy progression within 18 months constituted stable Graves' hyperthyroidism. Each patient was aged 18 to 65 and had newly diagnosed hyperthyroidism of under 2 months' duration. These data come from a study of T cells in Graves' hyperthyroidism and ophthalmopathy. Study summary: Peripheral blood was collected at initial diagnosis, before any treatment. The study, taken as a whole, reports: Ophthalmopathy prediction by the model preceded onset by a median about 6 months.

CDR3 size: 13 residues. With 5 bases removed from V and 3 bases from J, the gap between germline ends came to 11 bases. The sequence was obtained from a man in his forties or fifties with Graves' hyperthyroidism. The sequencing sample was made of blood. The V and J genes are TRBV12-3 or TRBV12-4 and TRBJ2-7, with TRBD1 as a possible D gene (5 bases). Here the CDR3 DNA reads TGTGCCAGCAGTCCAGGGTCGGACTACGAGCAGTACTTC. Protein sequence: CASSPGSDYEQYF.